A single T cell receptor beta chain is shown here with its context. Its antigen is still unknown. This specimen comes from a study of cytomegalovirus exposure and HLA in healthy donors. For the study at large: Some 77 million unique TCRs from HLA-typed donors were held in an early release of data.

The CDR3 covers 17 residues. V lost 2 bases and J lost 4; bases outside the gene matches: 8. The germline V gene has CDR1 SNHLY and CDR2 FYNNEI. Study-wide points: Among immune exposure information, only CMV serostatus was available. An Asian-associated ancestry cluster reportedly showed fewer N-insertions than the approximately 660-donor mean in a later analysis.

60 Vbeta and 13 Jbeta primers were used in PCR. Assay used: immunoSEQ multiplex PCR; TCRdb lists only in-frame clones, some missing. The sample has 50,000 or so clones, approximately 52% seen once; the top ten hold 12%. Specimen: PBMCs. The origin of this receptor is a human donor in good health. V is TRBV2 and J is TRBJ1-5; 10 bases are a match to TRBD1. The CDR3, as DNA: TGTGCCAGCAGTGAATTCGGGGGACAGGGGAGAAATCAGCCCCAGCATTTT. Protein: CASSEFGGQGRNQPQHF.